A selection of T cell receptor beta chains follows, all from one sample in a study of CD8 T cells in ankylosing spondylitis. TCRdb independently ran MiXCR on the 5' RACE reads; one entry per CDR3 protein. The sample shows around 42,000 distinct CDR3 sequences, roughly 2.6% of them seen only once. The sequencing sample was made of blood, either unsorted or a sorted T cell fraction (not recorded which). The receptor source for this set is a male donor with ankylosing spondylitis or in good health (not recorded which). Each CDR3 is given with its conserved first and last residue. D genes are given only for firm matches. Not all rows give a size; the values are once, few, many and, for expanded clones, a class.

J gene	V gene	D gene	clone size	CDR3 DNA	CDR3 protein
TRBJ2-5	TRBV9	TRBD2	many	TGTGCCAGCAGCGTAATGAGCGGGATAAAAGAGACCCAGTACTTC	CASSVMSGIKETQYF
TRBJ1-4	TRBV9	-	many	TGTGCCAGCAGCCGCCCTGGGGGAACTGAAAAACTGTTTTTT	CASSRPGGTEKLFF
TRBJ2-1	TRBV9	-	many	TGTGCCAGCAGCTCCGGGGCGGGGAGCTCCTACAATGAGCAGTTCTTC	CASSSGAGSSYNEQFF
TRBJ2-1	TRBV9	-	many	TGTGCCAGCAGCGTAGCCGGGGAAGGGCAGTTCTTC	CASSVAGEGQFF
TRBJ1-4	TRBV9	TRBD1	many	TGTGCCAGCAGCGTTTTCGGACAGGGCAGTGAAAAACTGTTTTTT	CASSVFGQGSEKLFF
TRBJ2-7	TRBV12-1	-	many	TGTGCCAGCAGCAGGCCGGGACAAACCTACGAGCAGTACTTC	CASSRPGQTYEQYF
TRBJ2-3	TRBV9	TRBD2	many	TGTGCCAGCAGCGTAGTGGGGACTAGCGGCTATACGCAGTATTTT	CASSVVGTSGYTQYF
TRBJ2-1	TRBV9	-	-	TGTGCCAGCAGCGTATACCCCGGAGACAATGAGCAGTTCTTC	CASSVYPGDNEQFF
TRBJ2-3	TRBV9	-	many	TGTGCCAGCAGCGTAGCTAACTGGCCCACAGATACGCAGTATTTT	CASSVANWPTDTQYF
TRBJ2-3	TRBV9	-	many	TGTGCCAGCAGCGTAGTTAACCTTCGAGGATCGGATACGCAGTATTTT	CASSVVNLRGSDTQYF
TRBJ2-5	TRBV9	-	many	TGTGCCAGCAGCTCAGACCCGTACCAAGAGACCCAGTACTTC	CASSSDPYQETQYF
TRBJ2-7	TRBV9	-	many	TGTGCCAGCAGCGTAGATCGGGCAGGGTACGAGCAGTACTTC	CASSVDRAGYEQYF
TRBJ2-3	TRBV9	TRBD2	many	TGTGCCAGCAGAGCTAGCGGGAGTACAGATACGCAGTATTTT	CASRASGSTDTQYF
TRBJ2-7	TRBV9	-	many	TGTGCCAGCAGCGTAAGCTCGGCCATCACCTACGAGCAGTACTTC	CASSVSSAITYEQYF
TRBJ2-3	TRBV9	TRBD2	many	TGTGCCAGCAGCGTAGATTCAGCGGGGGGCACAGATACGCAGTATTTT	CASSVDSAGGTDTQYF
TRBJ2-1	TRBV9	TRBD2	many	TGTGCCAGCAGCGTTAGTTTACGGGCTAGCGGGGTCAATGAGCAGTTCTTC	CASSVSLRASGVNEQFF
TRBJ2-5	TRBV9	TRBD1	many	TGTGCCAGCAGCGTGGCGTCGGGACAGGGAAGAGAGACCCAGTACTTC	CASSVASGQGRETQYF
TRBJ2-3	TRBV9	TRBD2	many	TGTGCCAGCAGCGTAGGGCCAGCGGGAGGCCCAGATACGCAGTATTTT	CASSVGPAGGPDTQYF
TRBJ2-2	TRBV9	-	many	TGTGCCAGCAGCGTATCCCACCCCACCGGGGAGCTGTTTTTT	CASSVSHPTGELFF